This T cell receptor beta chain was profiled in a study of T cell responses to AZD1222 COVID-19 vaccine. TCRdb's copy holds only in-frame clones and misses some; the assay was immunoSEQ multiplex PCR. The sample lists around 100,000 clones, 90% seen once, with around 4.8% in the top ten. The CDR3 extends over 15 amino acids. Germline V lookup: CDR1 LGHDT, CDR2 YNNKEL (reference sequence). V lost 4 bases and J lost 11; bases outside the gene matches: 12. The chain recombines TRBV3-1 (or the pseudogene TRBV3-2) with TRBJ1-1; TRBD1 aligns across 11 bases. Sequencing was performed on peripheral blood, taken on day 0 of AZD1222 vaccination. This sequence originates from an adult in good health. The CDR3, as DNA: TGTGCCAGCAGCCCCCCGGACAGGGGGCGGGAGGCGGCTTTCTTT. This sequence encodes CASSPPDRGREAAFF.